The 5 T cell receptor beta chains below all came from one sample that was sequenced in a study of identical twins. Each CDR3 protein gets one entry after TCRdb re-called the 5' RACE reads with MiXCR. Of some 1,700,000 distinct CDR3 sequences listed, around 33% are singletons. Sequencing was done on a sample of cord blood. The receptors derive from a newborn girl in good health.

The rearrangement joins TRBV29-1 to TRBJ1-2; possible D gene TRBD1, 6 bases. The ends were cut back, 5 bases at V and 5 bases at J, with 12 bases in the middle. CDR1 SQVTM and CDR2 ANQGSEA come from the germline V gene. The CDR3 runs 12 residues. CDR3 residues: CSVLRQGYGYTF. The CDR3 nucleotides read TGCAGCGTTCTCAGGCAGGGGTATGGCTACACCTTC.

J is TRBJ2-2 and V is TRBV25-1; weak D call: TRBD1 (6 bases). Germline V gene data show CDR1 as MGHDK and CDR2 as SYGVNS. The CDR3 is 16 residues long. V shed 6 bases and J shed 1 base, with 15 bases lying between them. The CDR3 DNA reads as TGTGCCAGCAGCAAGACAGGAACATTGAACACCGGGGAGCTGTTTTTT. Its translation is CASSKTGTLNTGELFF.

This clonotype was observed a few times. This sequence joins TRBV3-1 and TRBJ2-4; TRBD2 aligns across 8 bases. This CDR3 spans 17 amino acids. CDR1 is LGHDT, CDR2 YNNKEL, per germline (reference sequence). Unmatched junction bases numbered 16, after V lost 0 bases and J lost 12 bases. The CDR3 DNA is TGTGCCAGCAGCCAAGATTTGAGGGGACTAGTATTCCCAACTCAGTACTTC. It translates to CASSQDLRGLVFPTQYF.

This clonotype was observed a handful of times. The chain couples TRBV20-1 to TRBJ2-5, with 8 bases identical to TRBD1. The J call may be incorrect, as the DNA end agrees better with TRBJ2-7. This CDR3 comprises 15 residues. Germline V gives CDR1 DFQATT, CDR2 SNEGSKA (reference sequence). The CDR3 DNA reads TGCAGTGCTAGAGAAGGGAAGGGACAGGTTGACGAGCAGTACTTC. Its translation is CSAREGKGQVDEQYF.

The chain links TRBV3-1 to TRBJ2-1, with D uncertain. The end of the DNA is better explained by TRBJ2-7, so the J call may be wrong. This CDR3 is 15 amino acids long. Germline V gene data show CDR1 as LGHDT and CDR2 as YNNKEL (reference sequence). The CDR3, as DNA: TGTGCCAGCAGCCAAGGTCGGATCTCCTACAATGAGCAGTACTTC. This encodes CASSQGRISYNEQYF.